Here is one TCR beta chain with its context. Its target is not known. This sample stems from a study of CD8+ T cells in alopecia areata. Study-wide findings and caveats: Lesional scalp exceeded normal scalp in clonality, especially in alopecia totalis/universalis.

CD4+ and CD8+ T cells were sorted from PBMCs stained for CD3, CD4 and CD8. Sequencing used cDNA as its template, made by extracting RNA and reverse transcribing it. Profiled with immunoSEQ multiplex PCR; TCRdb holds only in-frame clones, not every one. The repertoire includes about 150,000 clones, around 55% of them detected once, and approximately 4.8% sits in the top ten. The TCR sequence derives from a human donor in good health. The sample comprised CD4+ T cells sorted from blood.

CDR3 DNA sequence: TGTGCCAGCGCGAAGCCGGACCCCTACGAGCAGTACTTC. The encoded protein is CASAKPDPYEQYF. The chain links TRBV7-6 to TRBJ2-7; D gene ambiguous. V lost 8 bases and J 2 bases, leaving 13 bases between the germline ends. The CDR3 spans 13 residues. Germline V gives CDR1 SGHVS, CDR2 FNYEAQ.